These 5 T cell receptor beta chains originate from one sample sequenced in a study of CD8 T cells in Susac syndrome. RNA totalling about 0.5 to 1 ug underwent reverse transcription with random hexamers. TCRdb ran MiXCR on the immunoSEQ multiplex PCR reads and lists one entry per CDR3 protein. Here the sample spans 150,000 to 200,000 distinct CDR3 sequences, around 95% being singletons. The specimen sequenced was CD4+ T cells from PBMCs. The source is a human donor with multiple sclerosis.

The rearrangement joins TRBV20-1 to TRBJ2-4; 11 bases match TRBD2. Unmatched junction bases numbered 6, after V lost 7 bases and J lost 1 base. The germline V gene has CDR1 DFQATT and CDR2 SNEGSKA (reference sequence). The CDR3 has 15 amino acids. Here the CDR3 reads CSVIAGGLAKNIQYF. Written as DNA, the CDR3 is TGCAGTGTAATAGCGGGGGGGCTTGCCAAAAACATTCAGTACTTC.

The genes are TRBV6-2 or TRBV6-3 and TRBJ2-1; 7 bases are a match to TRBD1. Germline V gene lookup returns CDR1 MNHEY and CDR2 SVGEGT. This CDR3 comprises 16 residues. V was pared by 2 bases and J by 5 bases, with 9 bases of the junction left unmatched. DNA of the CDR3: TGTGCCAGCAGTTACGGCAGGGGACAGTTTCACAATGAGCAGTTCTTC. Its translation is CASSYGRGQFHNEQFF.

The rearrangement joins TRBV12-3 or TRBV12-4 to TRBJ2-6; TRBD1 aligns across 7 bases. The CDR3 has 16 amino acids. V shed 2 bases and J 2 bases; nucleotides not matched to a gene: 3. The CDR3 DNA follows: TGTGCCAGCAGTTTAAGGGGGCTCGCTGGGGCCAACGTCCTGACTTTC. It codes for CASSLRGLAGANVLTF.

V usage is TRBV7-3 and J usage is TRBJ2-4, with D tentatively TRBD1 (6 bases). Germline-derived CDR1 and CDR2 are SGHTA and FQGTGA. V was clipped by 6 bases and J by 8 bases, with 14 bases between them. The CDR3 spans 13 residues. The DNA for the CDR3 is TGTGCCAGCAGGTATCCGGGACACCACATTCAGTACTTC. It codes for CASRYPGHHIQYF.

The chain links TRBV3-1 to TRBJ2-2; 10 bases match TRBD1. The CDR3 runs to 16 residues. Trimming removed 4 bases from V and 2 bases from J; junction bases left unmatched: 4. Germline CDR1 reads LGHDT; CDR2 reads YNNKEL (reference sequence). The CDR3 DNA sequence: TGTGCCAGCAGCCCAGGGACAGGGGTTAACACCGGGGAGCTGTTTTTT. Its protein product is CASSPGTGVNTGELFF.